Below are 17 T cell receptor beta chains sequenced from a single sample in a study of shared clonotypes between healthy human individuals. Measured with immunoSEQ multiplex PCR; TCRdb has only the in-frame clones, and not every one. This sample has over 2 million clones; about nine tenths occur once, and the top ten carry 0.37%. Sequenced: naive CD4+ T cells from PBMCs. Documented subset: CD45RA+ positively selected. All receptors derive from a man aged 18 to 29 in good health. Some clones in this sample may be carry-over from other donors' samples.

The chain uses TRBV18 and TRBJ2-7; D is uncertain. V was pared by 2 bases and J by 6 bases, with 17 bases between. Per the germline V gene, CDR1 is KGHSH and CDR2 is LQKENI. The CDR3 is made up of 15 amino acids. This CDR3 reads CASSPNTGVSGEQYF. The CDR3 DNA reads as TGTGCCAGCTCACCAAATACTGGGGTATCAGGCGAGCAGTACTTC.

This sequence joins TRBV28 and TRBJ2-7; perhaps TRBD2 as D (5 bases). The CDR3 covers 14 residues. CDR1 and CDR2 from the germline V gene are MDHEN and SYDVKM. V lost 4 bases to trimming and J lost 0 bases, with 10 bases between them. The CDR3 sequence is CASSSPSISYEQYF. As DNA, the CDR3 is TGTGCCAGCAGTTCTCCTAGCATCTCCTACGAGCAGTACTTC.

The V gene is TRBV27, the J gene TRBJ1-4, with 7 bases fitting TRBD1. CDR1 MNHEY and CDR2 SMNVEV come from the germline V gene (reference sequence). J lost 8 bases, V lost 1 base, and 7 bases had no gene match. This CDR3 is built from 15 residues. Here the CDR3 DNA reads TGTGCCAGCAGTTTATGGGGGACAGAATACGAAAAACTGTTTTTT. This codes for CASSLWGTEYEKLFF.

This rearrangement joins TRBV30 to TRBJ2-7, with D possibly matching TRBD2 (7 bases). The CDR3 covers 14 residues. Trimming took off 2 bases at V and 5 bases at J, with 16 bases between the two ends. The V gene's germline CDR1 is GTSNPN and CDR2 SVGIG (reference sequence). CDR3 nucleotide sequence: TGTGCCTGGAGTCGAGGCTTGGGGGGGCACGAGCAGTACTTC. Translated: CAWSRGLGGHEQYF. Filled out from reference TRBV30 and TRBJ2-7, the complete variable domain reads SQTIHQWPATLVQPVGSPLSLECTVEGTSNPNLYWYRQAAGRGLQLLFYSVGIGQISSEVPQNLSASRPQDRQFILSSKKLLLSDSGFYLCAWSRGLGGHEQYFGPGTRLTVT.

This rearrangement joins TRBV6-1 to TRBJ1-3; D possibly corresponds to TRBD1 (6 bases). V lost 8 bases, J lost 6 bases, and 8 bases lay in between. The CDR3 runs 11 residues. From germline, CDR1 is MNHNS and CDR2 SASEGT. CDR3 sequence: CASYRENTIYF. CDR3 nucleotide sequence: TGTGCCAGCTACAGGGAAAACACCATATATTTT.

Worth noting for this clone: This sample also contains other DNA sequences that code for the same CDR3. The chain couples TRBV5-1 to TRBJ1-5; unclear D gene. The CDR3 loop spans 15 amino acids. Germline lookup yields CDR1 SGHRS and CDR2 YFSETQ. V was clipped by 2 bases and J by 2 bases, with 11 bases between them. Written as DNA, the CDR3 is TGCGCCAGCAGCTTATCGGGAGGAGGCAATCAGCCCCAGCATTTT. It codes for CASSLSGGGNQPQHF.

This chain joins TRBV27 and TRBJ2-5; D not certain. V was clipped by 5 bases and J by 3 bases, with 16 bases between them. The CDR3 length is 15 residues. Germline lookup yields CDR1 MNHEY and CDR2 SMNVEV (reference sequence). The CDR3 is CASSREGFRKETQYF. Written as DNA, the CDR3 is TGTGCCAGCAGTCGCGAAGGGTTTAGGAAAGAGACCCAGTACTTC.

The chain recombines TRBV5-4 with TRBJ1-1; no definite D call. Germline V gives CDR1 SGHNT, CDR2 YYREEE (reference sequence). The CDR3 covers 12 residues. V gave up 4 bases and J gave up 7 bases, with 11 bases separating them. CDR3: CASSPPGGEAFF. Here the CDR3 DNA reads TGTGCCAGCAGCCCTCCTGGCGGTGAAGCTTTCTTT.

The chain links TRBV11-2 to TRBJ2-7; 8 bases are shared with TRBD1. The V segment lost 5 bases and the J segment 6 bases; nucleotides outside the gene matches: 12. The CDR3 is made up of 15 amino acids. Germline values: CDR1 SGHAT, CDR2 FQNNGV. CDR3 DNA sequence: TGTGCCAGCAGCCGCCGAGGACAGGGATATTCCGAGCAGTACTTC. Protein: CASSRRGQGYSEQYF. The full variable domain, rest sourced from reference TRBV11-2 and TRBJ2-7, is EAGVAQSPRYKIIEKRQSVAFWCNPISGHATLYWYQQILGQGPKLLIQFQNNGVVDDSQLPKDRFSAERLKGVDSTLKIQPAKLEDSAVYLCASSRRGQGYSEQYFGPGTRLTVT.

The rearrangement uses TRBV7-7 and TRBJ1-5; D gene ambiguous. The CDR3 contains 13 residues. V lost 1 base to trimming and J lost 7 bases, with 8 bases between them. Germline CDR1 is SSHAT and CDR2 is FNYEAQ (reference sequence). The CDR3, as DNA: TGTGCCAGCAGCTTAGGCGTGGGGCAGCCCCAGCATTTT. Translating it yields CASSLGVGQPQHF.

A single count supports this clone. V usage is TRBV7-2 and J usage is TRBJ1-1; no firm D call. Germline CDR1 SGHTA, CDR2 FQGNSA. This CDR3 comprises 12 residues. V was trimmed by 5 bases and J by 4 bases, leaving 8 bases between them. Here the CDR3 reads CASSRSGTEAFF. The CDR3 DNA sequence: TGTGCCAGCAGCCGAAGCGGCACTGAAGCTTTCTTT. Combining the CDR3 with reference TRBV7-2 and TRBJ1-1 gives the whole variable domain GAGVSQSPSNKVTEKGKDVELRCDPISGHTALYWYRQSLGQGLEFLIYFQGNSAPDKSGLPSDRFSAERTGGSVSTLTIQRTQQEDSAVYLCASSRSGTEAFFGQGTRLTVV.

This clone showed up just a few times. The gene calls are TRBV28 and TRBJ1-2; D is ambiguous. Germline V gene lookup returns CDR1 MDHEN and CDR2 SYDVKM. The CDR3 length is 11 residues. The V and J ends lost 3 bases and 7 bases respectively, with 6 bases between them. The CDR3 DNA is TGTGCCAGCAGTTTCGTGGGTGGCTACACCTTC. Its protein is CASSFVGGYTF.

This chain connects TRBV13 to TRBJ2-5; no clear D gene. Trimming left V 5 bases short and J 4 bases short, with 11 bases between. Germline values: CDR1 PRHDT, CDR2 FYEKMQ (reference sequence). The CDR3 covers 13 residues. CDR3 in amino acids: CASSNGEVETQYF. In DNA, the CDR3 is TGTGCCAGCAGCAACGGAGAGGTAGAGACCCAGTACTTC.

This sequence joins TRBV2 and TRBJ2-2, with 7 bases that match TRBD1. V lost 2 bases and J lost 7; bases outside the gene matches: 7. Germline loops: CDR1 SNHLY, CDR2 FYNNEI. CDR3 length: 15 amino acids. CDR3 protein: CASSESLSGGGELFF. In DNA, the CDR3 is TGTGCCAGCAGTGAAAGCCTCTCAGGGGGCGGGGAGCTGTTTTTT.

The table lists this clone with a count of one. The chain is built from TRBV5-4 and TRBJ2-3; TRBD2 aligns across 10 bases. V lost 5 bases and J lost 4; bases outside the gene matches: 10. Germline CDR1 reads SGHNT; CDR2 reads YYREEE (reference sequence). This CDR3 contains 16 residues. The CDR3 spells CASRPSLAGESDTQYF. The CDR3 bases are TGTGCCAGCAGGCCGTCTCTAGCGGGAGAGTCAGATACGCAGTATTTT.

This chain connects TRBV28 to TRBJ2-2, with a possible D match to TRBD2 (5 bases). The V gene's germline CDR1 is MDHEN and CDR2 SYDVKM. Trimming removed 10 bases from V and 0 bases from J, with 12 bases in between. The CDR3 length is 14 residues. The CDR3 DNA follows: TGTGCCACCACGCGGGTCCCGAACACCGGGGAGCTGTTTTTT. This gives the protein CATTRVPNTGELFF.

On this clone itself: The same CDR3 also results from other DNA sequences found in this sample. The chain combines TRBV7-3 with TRBJ2-1; weak D call: TRBD1 (5 bases). Trimming cost V 0 bases and J 4 bases, with 10 bases left between them. CDR3 length equals 15 residues. CDR1 and CDR2 (germline): SGHTA, FQGTGA. The CDR3 sequence is CASSLTSSGYNEQFF. The CDR3 coding sequence is TGTGCCAGCAGCTTAACATCCTCAGGGTACAATGAGCAGTTCTTC. The full variable domain, with the rest looked up from reference TRBV7-3 and TRBJ2-1, is GAGVSQTPSNKVTEKGKYVELRCDPISGHTALYWYRQSLGQGPEFLIYFQGTGAADDSGLPNDRFFAVRPEGSVSTLKIQRTERGDSAVYLCASSLTSSGYNEQFFGPGTRLTVL.